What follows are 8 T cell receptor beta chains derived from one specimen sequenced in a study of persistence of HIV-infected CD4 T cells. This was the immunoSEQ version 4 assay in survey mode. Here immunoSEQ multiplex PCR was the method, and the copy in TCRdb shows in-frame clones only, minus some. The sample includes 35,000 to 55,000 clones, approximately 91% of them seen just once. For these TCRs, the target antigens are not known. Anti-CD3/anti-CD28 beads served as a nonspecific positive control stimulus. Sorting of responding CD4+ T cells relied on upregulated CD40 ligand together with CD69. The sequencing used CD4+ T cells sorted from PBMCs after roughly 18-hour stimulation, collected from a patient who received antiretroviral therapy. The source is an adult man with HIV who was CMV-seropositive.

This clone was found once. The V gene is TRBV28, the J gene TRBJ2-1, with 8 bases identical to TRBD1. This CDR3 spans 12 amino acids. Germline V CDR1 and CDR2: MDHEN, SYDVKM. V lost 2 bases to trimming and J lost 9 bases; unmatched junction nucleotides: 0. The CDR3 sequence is CASSLTGGEQFF. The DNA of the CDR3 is TGTGCCAGCAGTTTAACAGGGGGTGAGCAGTTCTTC.

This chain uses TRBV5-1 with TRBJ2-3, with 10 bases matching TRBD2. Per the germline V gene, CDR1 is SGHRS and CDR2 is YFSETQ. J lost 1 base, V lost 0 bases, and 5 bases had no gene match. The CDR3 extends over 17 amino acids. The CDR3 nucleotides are TGCGCCAGCAGCTTGGCACCAGCGGGGGGGGGCACAGATACGCAGTATTTT. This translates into CASSLAPAGGGTDTQYF.

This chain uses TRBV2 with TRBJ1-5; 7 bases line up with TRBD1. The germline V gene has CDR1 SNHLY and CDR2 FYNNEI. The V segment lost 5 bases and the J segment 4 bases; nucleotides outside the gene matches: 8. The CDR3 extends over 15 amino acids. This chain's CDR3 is CASSTLGQSNQPQHF. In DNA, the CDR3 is TGTGCCAGCAGTACGCTGGGACAGTCAAATCAGCCCCAGCATTTT.

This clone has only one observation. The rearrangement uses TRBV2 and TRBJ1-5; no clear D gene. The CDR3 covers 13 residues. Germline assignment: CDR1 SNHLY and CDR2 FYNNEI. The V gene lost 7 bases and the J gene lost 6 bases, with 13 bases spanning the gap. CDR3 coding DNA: TGTGCCAGCAACGGGAACCACCCTCAGCCCCAGCATTTT. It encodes CASNGNHPQPQHF.

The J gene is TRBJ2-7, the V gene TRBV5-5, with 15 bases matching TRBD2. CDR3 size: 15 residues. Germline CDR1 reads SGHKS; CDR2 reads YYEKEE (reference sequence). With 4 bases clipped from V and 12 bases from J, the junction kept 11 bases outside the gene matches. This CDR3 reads CASSAGLAGGPSGYF. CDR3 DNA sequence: TGTGCCAGCAGCGCGGGACTAGCGGGGGGCCCATCGGGGTACTTC.

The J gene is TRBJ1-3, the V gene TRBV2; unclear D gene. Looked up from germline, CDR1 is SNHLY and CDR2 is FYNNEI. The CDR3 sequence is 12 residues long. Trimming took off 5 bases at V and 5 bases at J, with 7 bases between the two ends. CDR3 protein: CASSFQRNTIYF. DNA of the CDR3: TGTGCCAGCAGTTTTCAGAGAAACACCATATATTTT.

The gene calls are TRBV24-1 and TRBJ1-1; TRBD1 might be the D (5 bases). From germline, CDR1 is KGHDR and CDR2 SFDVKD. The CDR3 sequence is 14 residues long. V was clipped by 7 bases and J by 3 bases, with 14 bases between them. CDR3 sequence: CATRGGRRDTEAFF. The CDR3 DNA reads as TGTGCCACCAGGGGGGGGAGGAGGGACACTGAAGCTTTCTTT.

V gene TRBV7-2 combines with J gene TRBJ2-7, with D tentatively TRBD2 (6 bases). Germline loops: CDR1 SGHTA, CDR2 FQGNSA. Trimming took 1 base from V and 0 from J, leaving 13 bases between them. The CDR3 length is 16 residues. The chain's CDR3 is CASSLVSRDSSYEQYF. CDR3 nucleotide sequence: TGTGCCAGCAGCTTAGTCTCAAGGGACTCCTCCTACGAGCAGTACTTC.